Listed below are T cell receptor beta chains from one sample, sequenced in a study of CDR3 diversity in severe acne. TCRdb ran MiXCR on the PCR reads and lists one entry per CDR3 protein. The data show over 100,000 distinct CDR3 sequences, with roughly half seen just once and around 11% held by the top ten. The sample was blood. The receptors come from a male donor with acne. The conserved cysteine and the conserved F or W are not part of the CDR3 here. Each record gives: V gene, clone size, D gene, CDR3 protein. D genes are given only for firm matches. Clone size is stated in some rows and not others, as once, few, many or a class when expanded.

>TRBV27|NA|TRBD1
ASSFTGGSGNTVY
>TRBV10-3|NA|TRBD1
AISDFQGEYEQY
>TRBV7-2|NA|NA
ASSLVRNTGELF
>TRBV20-1|NA|TRBD1
SAGTGTGGAEQY
>TRBV5-4|many|NA
ASRNTENYEQY
>TRBV9|NA|TRBD1
ASSVGGTGMNTEAF
>TRBV6-6|many|NA
ASSGHSDEQY
>TRBV6-5|NA|TRBD2
ASTRGGSGTQY
>TRBV29-1|NA|TRBD1
SVEDRGVYEQY
>TRBV10-3|NA|NA
AISESGGRATEAF
>TRBV12-3/TRBV12-4|NA|NA
ASSSWRRDTGELF
>TRBV25-1|once|NA
ASSLTGIDTEAF
>TRBV29-1|NA|NA
SVAGETQY
>TRBV10-3|once|TRBD1
AISPGQGGHERY
>TRBV10-3|NA|TRBD1
ASVGTGFTGELF
>TRBV20-1|NA|TRBD2
SAIRRTSGSSYEQY
>TRBV20-1|few|TRBD2
SARLAGAGGELF
>TRBV4-1|NA|NA
ASSQDRVTSSYNSPLH
>TRBV25-1|NA|TRBD2
AIPGLAGVSNEQF
>TRBV9|NA|NA
ASSVGGLLNEKLFFGSGTQY
>TRBV20-1|few|NA
SASPPGVDEQY
>TRBV29-1|NA|TRBD2
SRLAGDGGEQF
>TRBV5-4|few|NA
ASSAPGTSPGELF
>TRBV5-1|medium-sized|NA
ASSPRREETQY
>TRBV7-8|NA|TRBD2
ASRPPGLAGGPMPYEQY
>TRBV6-2/TRBV6-3|NA|TRBD1
ASSYDRGRGNQPQH
>TRBV9|NA|NA
ASSVVRTGNTIY
>TRBV20-1|many|TRBD2
SGSGGGTETQY
>TRBV28|NA|TRBD2
ASSSLAGRTDTQY
>TRBV4-2|few|NA
ASSQDSRTAFSGNTIY
>TRBV4-2|few|TRBD1
ASSQVLTGTGVENTIY
>TRBV19|NA|TRBD1
ASSSWRGQDYGYT
>TRBV29-1|few|TRBD1
SVETGQGNTGELF
>TRBV7-2|many|TRBD2
ASSPGQGSGKVDTQY